These 29 T cell receptor beta chains share one sample of origin, sequenced in a study of shared clonotypes between healthy human individuals. Assay used: immunoSEQ multiplex PCR; TCRdb lists only in-frame clones, some missing. This table holds around 2.1 million clones, approximately 96% found once. What was sequenced was naive CD4+ T cells sorted from blood. The subset is: CD45RA+ positively selected. These receptors came from a man aged 18 to 30 in good health.

The chain joins TRBV11-1 to TRBJ2-7; D gene ambiguous. Germline V gives CDR1 SGHAT, CDR2 FQDESV (reference sequence). The CDR3 is 11 residues long. Trimming removed 4 bases from V and 3 bases from J, with 4 bases in between. CDR3 sequence: CASSSLYEQYF. The CDR3, as DNA: TGTGCCAGCAGCTCCCTCTACGAGCAGTACTTC.

The chain employs TRBV5-1 and TRBJ2-5; 15 nucleotides align to TRBD2. Per the germline V gene, CDR1 is SGHRS and CDR2 is YFSETQ. CDR3 length equals 16 residues. Trimming removed 4 bases from V and 5 bases from J; junction bases left unmatched: 6. The CDR3 sequence is CASSQGLAGGGETQYF. The CDR3, as DNA: TGCGCCAGCAGCCAGGGACTAGCGGGAGGTGGGGAGACCCAGTACTTC.

This chain links TRBV11-2 with TRBJ1-2, with 9 bases matching TRBD1. CDR1 is SGHAT, CDR2 FQNNGV, per germline. The CDR3 is made up of 14 amino acids. V trimming: 6 bases; J trimming: 2 bases; junction bases outside the gene matches: 4. The CDR3 spells CASSLTGGNYGYTF. In nucleotides, the CDR3 is TGTGCCAGCAGTCTAACAGGGGGCAACTATGGCTACACCTTC.

The chain uses TRBV4-1 and TRBJ2-3; 10 nucleotides align to TRBD1. V shed 4 bases, J shed 3 bases, and the junction held 4 bases outside the gene matches. Germline lookup yields CDR1 MGHRA and CDR2 YSYEKL. The length of the CDR3 is 15 residues. The CDR3 loop reads CASSPRTGGTDTQYF. CDR3 DNA sequence: TGCGCCAGCAGCCCTAGGACAGGGGGGACAGATACGCAGTATTTT.

This clone showed up just once. The same CDR3 is also encoded by other DNA sequences in this sample. The V gene is TRBV4-3, the J gene TRBJ2-7; D may correspond to TRBD1 or TRBD2 (6 bases each). V lost 3 bases and J lost 7, with 19 bases in between. This CDR3 spans 15 amino acids. Germline assignment: CDR1 LGHNA and CDR2 YSLEER. The CDR3 DNA is TGCGCCAGCAGCCAGGACCCGGGGGCGGGATCTGAGCAGTACTTC. It encodes CASSQDPGAGSEQYF.

This chain links TRBV2 with TRBJ1-4; TRBD1 matches at 11 bases. CDR1 is SNHLY and CDR2 is FYNNEI in the germline V gene. Trimming at V came to 6 bases and at J to 1 base, leaving 4 bases not matched to a gene. The CDR3 sequence is 16 residues long. The CDR3 sequence is CASRAGTGGTNEKLFF. The CDR3 DNA reads TGTGCCAGCAGGGCCGGGACAGGGGGAACTAATGAAAAACTGTTTTTT.

This clone was seen just once. The chain combines TRBV7-2 with TRBJ1-2; D ambiguous. This CDR3 has 14 amino acids. Per germline, CDR1 SGHTA and CDR2 FQGNSA. Trimming cost V 1 base and J 3 bases, with 9 bases left between them. The CDR3 bases are TGTGCCAGCAGCTTAGGACGAGTGGACTATGGCTACACCTTC. Residues: CASSLGRVDYGYTF.

The chain combines TRBV5-1 with TRBJ1-1; unclear D gene. The CDR3 runs 14 residues. CDR1 is SGHRS and CDR2 is YFSETQ in the germline V gene. Trimming shortened V by 2 bases and J by 6 bases, and 14 bases separated the two germline ends. As DNA, the CDR3 is TGCGCCAGCAGCTTCAGCCCCCAGATCCCTGAAGCTTTCTTT. Protein sequence: CASSFSPQIPEAFF.

The chain employs TRBV15 and TRBJ1-1, with D tentatively TRBD1 (6 bases). Germline loops: CDR1 LNHNV, CDR2 YYDKDF (reference sequence). The CDR3 has 14 residues. V was shortened by 4 bases and J by 5 bases, with 14 bases between the two germline ends. This chain's CDR3 is CATSTPYRVTEAFF. As DNA, the CDR3 is TGTGCCACCAGCACCCCCTACAGGGTGACTGAAGCTTTCTTT.

The chain joins TRBV25-1 to TRBJ1-2; TRBD1 might be the D (5 bases). The CDR3 spans 14 residues. V was shortened by 6 bases and J by 6 bases, with 17 bases between the two germline ends. Germline V gives CDR1 MGHDK, CDR2 SYGVNS. DNA for the CDR3: TGTGCCAGCAGATCCACAGGCCGCGTTAATGGCTACACCTTC. It yields the protein CASRSTGRVNGYTF.

The V and J genes are TRBV9 and TRBJ1-5; D gene unclear. Trimming stripped 0 bases from V and 2 bases from J, with 12 bases between. The CDR3 is 16 residues long. Germline V gene lookup returns CDR1 SGDLS and CDR2 YYNGEE. The CDR3: CASSVGPEGGNQPQHF. In DNA, the CDR3 is TGTGCCAGCAGCGTAGGGCCAGAAGGTGGCAATCAGCCCCAGCATTTT.

The rearrangement uses TRBV5-1 and TRBJ2-1; D unresolved. In germline, CDR1 is SGHRS, CDR2 YFSETQ. The V and J ends lost 0 bases and 6 bases respectively, with 7 bases between them. This CDR3 spans 13 amino acids. As DNA, the CDR3 is TGCGCCAGCAGCTTGGAGGTCAGCAATGAGCAGTTCTTC. Translated: CASSLEVSNEQFF.

The CDR3 here is CASSPMAGGYQETQYF. The CDR3 bases are TGTGCCAGCTCACCAATGGCGGGAGGATACCAAGAGACCCAGTACTTC. V is TRBV18 and J is TRBJ2-5, with 8 nucleotides matching TRBD2. There are 16 residues in the CDR3. With 2 bases clipped from V and 0 bases from J, the junction kept 5 bases outside the gene matches. CDR1 is KGHSH and CDR2 is LQKENI in the germline V gene.

CDR3 sequence (DNA): TGTGCCACCGAGGTCGGGAGGGGTTCCTACGAGCAGTACTTC. It translates to CATEVGRGSYEQYF. The rearrangement links TRBV10-3 to TRBJ2-7, with 8 bases aligning to TRBD2. The germline V gene encodes CDR1 ENHRY and CDR2 SYGVKD. V trimming: 10 bases; J trimming: 1 base; junction bases outside the gene matches: 9. There are 14 residues in the CDR3.

V and J are TRBV7-8 and TRBJ1-1; D not resolved. CDR1 and CDR2 (germline): SGHVS, FQNEAQ. The CDR3 loop spans 15 amino acids. Trimming shortened V by 6 bases and J by 4 bases, and 18 bases separated the two germline ends. As DNA, the CDR3 is TGTGCCAGCAGACCCCTCGACCCTCGAGGCACTGAAGCTTTCTTT. It encodes CASRPLDPRGTEAFF.

The chain recombines TRBV7-2 with TRBJ1-6; 10 bases are shared with TRBD1. The trim removed 5 bases at V and 9 bases at J, leaving 10 bases unmatched. Germline V gene lookup returns CDR1 SGHTA and CDR2 FQGNSA. The CDR3 has 16 residues. The CDR3 spells CASSPGGTGAGSPLHF. For the CDR3, the DNA is TGTGCCAGCAGCCCGGGTGGGACAGGGGCGGGTTCACCCCTCCACTTT.

The genes are TRBV30 and TRBJ1-4; TRBD1 is a possible D gene (5 bases). V lost 5 bases and J lost 8, with 15 bases in between. Germline lookup yields CDR1 GTSNPN and CDR2 SVGIG (reference sequence). The CDR3 extends over 13 amino acids. CDR3 nucleotide sequence: TGTGCCTGGGGAAAGGGGACTGGGGAAAAACTGTTTTTT. Its protein is CAWGKGTGEKLFF.

The genes are TRBV29-1 and TRBJ2-5; 7 bases agree with TRBD1. V lost 5 bases to trimming and J lost 2 bases; unmatched junction nucleotides: 5. The CDR3 is 13 residues long. CDR1 and CDR2 (germline): SQVTM, ANQGSEA. The chain's CDR3 is CSVSRDRQETQYF. The CDR3 bases are TGCAGCGTTTCCCGGGACAGACAAGAGACCCAGTACTTC.

V gene TRBV5-1 combines with J gene TRBJ2-7; 9 positions agree with TRBD1. J gave up 6 bases and V 2 bases, and 9 bases lay outside the gene matches. Germline V gives CDR1 SGHRS, CDR2 YFSETQ. This CDR3 has 15 residues. In DNA form, the CDR3 reads TGCGCCAGCAGCTTTGGACAGGGGTATTCACGCGAGCAGTACTTC. It translates to CASSFGQGYSREQYF.

The chain uses TRBV13 and TRBJ1-4, with a weak D call TRBD1 (6 bases). The CDR3 runs 15 residues. The ends were cut back, 6 bases at V and 3 bases at J, with 14 bases in the middle. Germline V CDR1 and CDR2: PRHDT, FYEKMQ (reference sequence). CDR3 bases: TGTGCCAGCAGGGGGGCCGGGGGGCCTAATGAAAAACTGTTTTTT. It is translated as CASRGAGGPNEKLFF.

This clone is a singleton in its sample. This CDR3 is CASSLVSGGAYEQYF. CDR3 in DNA: TGTGCCAGCAGCTTGGTTTCCGGGGGGGCCTACGAGCAGTACTTC. The rearrangement joins TRBV5-4 to TRBJ2-7, with TRBD2 identical over 8 bases. J was trimmed by 2 bases and V by 0 bases; bases with no gene match: 4. The CDR3 is made up of 15 amino acids. CDR1 and CDR2 (germline): SGHNT, YYREEE (reference sequence). The variable domain in full, completed from reference TRBV5-4 and TRBJ2-7, reads ETGVTQSPTHLIKTRGQQVTLRCSSQSGHNTVSWYQQALGQGPQFIFQYYREEENGRGNFPPRFSGLQFPNYSSELNVNALELDDSALYLCASSLVSGGAYEQYFGPGTRLTVT.

V usage is TRBV2 and J usage is TRBJ1-5; D is ambiguous. CDR1 SNHLY and CDR2 FYNNEI come from the germline V gene. Between the trimmed V and J ends, which lost 6 bases and 3 bases, there was a span of 12 bases. The CDR3 is made up of 14 amino acids. The CDR3 region has the DNA TGTGCCAGCAGCGCTGGACGGCTCAATCAGCCCCAGCATTTT. Translating it yields CASSAGRLNQPQHF.

V usage is TRBV6-1 and J usage is TRBJ1-5, with TRBD1 as a possible D gene (5 bases). CDR1 and CDR2 from the germline V gene are MNHNS and SASEGT. The CDR3 runs to 15 residues. With 7 bases removed from V and 0 bases from J, the gap between germline ends came to 13 bases. The CDR3 region has the DNA TGTGCCAGCATGCAAGGGGCTAATAGCAATCAGCCCCAGCATTTT. Its translation: CASMQGANSNQPQHF.

Note on this clone: Other nucleotide sequences from this sample produce the same CDR3. J is TRBJ1-2 and V is TRBV30; D call uncertain. Trimming took off 5 bases at V and 5 bases at J, with 12 bases between the two ends. Germline V gene data show CDR1 as GTSNPN and CDR2 as SVGIG (reference sequence). CDR3 length: 12 amino acids. The CDR3 is CAWLKRWYGYTF. The CDR3 DNA reads TGTGCCTGGCTAAAAAGATGGTATGGCTACACCTTC.

V and J are TRBV7-2 and TRBJ2-1; 12 positions agree with TRBD2. The germline V gene has CDR1 SGHTA and CDR2 FQGNSA. This CDR3 is 15 amino acids long. The trim removed 5 bases at V and 3 bases at J, leaving 2 bases unmatched. The CDR3 DNA sequence: TGTGCCAGCAGCCCTAGCGGGAGGGTCTACAATGAGCAGTTCTTC. Protein product: CASSPSGRVYNEQFF.

The rearrangement joins TRBV6-5 to TRBJ2-6; possible D gene TRBD1, 5 bases. Looked up from germline, CDR1 is MNHEY and CDR2 is SVGAGI. V was trimmed by 5 bases and J by 4 bases, leaving 12 bases between them. CDR3 length: 15 residues. The CDR3 DNA is TGTGCCAGCAGTGCCACAGGCTCCGGGGCCAACGTCCTGACTTTC. Amino acid sequence: CASSATGSGANVLTF.

The V and J genes are TRBV7-2 and TRBJ2-3, with D unresolved. Germline CDR1 reads SGHTA; CDR2 reads FQGNSA. Between the trimmed V and J ends, which lost 2 bases and 2 bases, there was a span of 8 bases. This CDR3 has 14 amino acids. DNA of the CDR3: TGTGCCAGCAGCTTACTACTGACCACAGATACGCAGTATTTT. This gives the protein CASSLLLTTDTQYF.

The V call is TRBV7-8, the J call TRBJ2-3; TRBD1 aligns across 7 bases. Trimming took 5 bases from V and 2 from J; bases not matched to a gene: 7. Germline loops: CDR1 SGHVS, CDR2 FQNEAQ. CDR3 length: 15 residues. DNA of the CDR3: TGTGCCAGCAGCAGCCGGACAGGCCACACAGATACGCAGTATTTT. Amino acids: CASSSRTGHTDTQYF.

The chain is built from TRBV7-3 and TRBJ2-2; a possible D gene is TRBD2 (6 bases). The CDR3 contains 16 residues. The V end was cut by 5 bases, the J end by 4 bases, with 17 bases between. Germline V gene sequence: CDR1 SGHTA, CDR2 FQGTGA. CDR3 in amino acids: CASSQVGRGTTGELFF. CDR3 in DNA: TGTGCCAGCAGCCAAGTGGGACGGGGGACCACCGGGGAGCTGTTTTTT. The complete variable domain, with remaining parts taken from reference TRBV7-3 and TRBJ2-2, reads GAGVSQTPSNKVTEKGKYVELRCDPISGHTALYWYRQSLGQGPEFLIYFQGTGAADDSGLPNDRFFAVRPEGSVSTLKIQRTERGDSAVYLCASSQVGRGTTGELFFGEGSRLTVL.